Each of the 25 T cell receptor beta chains below was sequenced from the same sample in a study of blood T cell repertoires in COVID-19. The data were produced by immunoSEQ multiplex PCR, yet TCRdb's version contains in-frame clones alone and is incomplete. This sample yields about 61,000 clones, of which about 91% are seen a single time; 18% belongs to the top ten. Material: peripheral blood. These receptors all stem from a woman aged 80 or over with active COVID-19.

The chain employs TRBV6-4 and TRBJ2-1; TRBD2 matches 9 bases. The V gene's germline CDR1 is MRHNA and CDR2 SNTAGT. V shed 6 bases and J 4 bases; nucleotides not matched to a gene: 4. The CDR3 runs 14 residues. Here the CDR3 DNA reads TGTGCCAGCAGCCGCGGGGGGGATTACAATGAGCAGTTCTTC. Translation gives CASSRGGDYNEQFF.

The J gene is TRBJ1-3, the V gene TRBV3-1 (or the pseudogene TRBV3-2); D is ambiguous. This CDR3 comprises 14 residues. Germline CDR1 and CDR2: LGHDT and YNNKEL (reference sequence). V dropped 7 bases and J dropped 0 bases, with 10 bases sitting between them. The CDR3, as DNA: TGTGCCAGCACCTCTAGTAACTCTGGAAACACCATATATTTT. This gives the protein CASTSSNSGNTIYF.

The chain links TRBV7-2 to TRBJ1-1; a possible D gene is TRBD1 (5 bases). CDR3 length: 14 amino acids. V was cut by 1 base and J by 3 bases, with 9 bases left in between. The germline V gene encodes CDR1 SGHTA and CDR2 FQGNSA. The chain's CDR3 is CASSLESRDTEAFF. CDR3 nucleotide sequence: TGTGCCAGCAGCTTAGAATCCAGGGACACTGAAGCTTTCTTT.

This chain links TRBV2 with TRBJ1-5; no firm D call. The CDR3 is 14 residues long. V shed 1 base and J shed 6 bases, with 10 bases lying between them. Per the germline V gene, CDR1 is SNHLY and CDR2 is FYNNEI. The CDR3 DNA sequence: TGTGCCAGCAGTGAAGTTAGCTCGAGTCAGCCCCAGCATTTT. Translation: CASSEVSSSQPQHF.

The CDR3 here is CASSLAGGTGRREQYF. CDR3 nucleotides: TGCGCCAGCAGCTTGGCGGGCGGGACAGGTCGACGCGAGCAGTACTTC. The chain couples TRBV5-1 to TRBJ2-7, with 8 bases fitting TRBD1. In germline, CDR1 is SGHRS, CDR2 YFSETQ. J gave up 6 bases and V 0 bases, and 11 bases lay outside the gene matches. This CDR3 has 16 residues.

The chain uses TRBV5-6 and TRBJ2-3, with D uncertain. The V gene lost 2 bases and the J gene lost 3 bases, with 16 bases spanning the gap. The germline V gene has CDR1 SGHDT and CDR2 YYEEEE. The CDR3 spans 16 residues. CDR3: CASSLFLGLSTDTQYF. The CDR3, as DNA: TGTGCCAGCAGCTTATTTCTAGGTCTTTCGACAGATACGCAGTATTTT.

The rearrangement links TRBV5-1 to TRBJ2-7; 10 bases agree with TRBD2. With 3 bases clipped from V and 0 bases from J, the junction kept 12 bases outside the gene matches. The length of the CDR3 is 18 residues. The germline V gene has CDR1 SGHRS and CDR2 YFSETQ. The CDR3 nucleotides read TGCGCCAGCAGCTCATCCCCCCAAACTAGCGGGGCCTCCTACGAGCAGTACTTC. Its protein product is CASSSSPQTSGASYEQYF. Variable domain in full (rest from reference TRBV5-1 and TRBJ2-7): KAGVTQTPRYLIKTRGQQVTLSCSPISGHRSVSWYQQTPGQGLQFLFEYFSETQRNKGNFPGRFSGRQFSNSRSEMNVSTLELGDSALYLCASSSSPQTSGASYEQYFGPGTRLTVT.

This rearrangement joins TRBV6-5 to TRBJ1-5; no reliable D call. This CDR3 is built from 14 residues. Germline values: CDR1 MNHEY, CDR2 SVGAGI. Trimming took 6 bases from V and 3 from J, leaving 12 bases between them. The CDR3 nucleotides read TGTGCCAGCAGGCCCGGACTTTTCAATCAGCCCCAGCATTTT. Its translation: CASRPGLFNQPQHF.

The chain combines TRBV9 with TRBJ2-6; D may be TRBD2 (6 bases). Germline CDR1 reads SGDLS; CDR2 reads YYNGEE. The CDR3 length is 17 residues. V was pared by 2 bases and J by 2 bases, with 14 bases between. The CDR3: CASSVPRRGTGANVLTF. DNA for the CDR3: TGTGCCAGCAGCGTCCCCAGGCGGGGAACTGGGGCCAACGTCCTGACTTTC.

The gene calls are TRBV9 and TRBJ1-1, with TRBD1 matching 7 bases. The trim removed 0 bases at V and 3 bases at J, leaving 2 bases unmatched. The length of the CDR3 is 14 residues. Germline CDR1 is SGDLS and CDR2 is YYNGEE. In nucleotides, the CDR3 is TGTGCCAGCAGCGTAGGGGACAGCTACACTGAAGCTTTCTTT. It is translated as CASSVGDSYTEAFF. The full variable domain, with the rest looked up from reference TRBV9 and TRBJ1-1, is DSGVTQTPKHLITATGQRVTLRCSPRSGDLSVYWYQQSLDQGLQFLIQYYNGEERAKGNILERFSAQQFPDLHSELNLSSLELGDSALYFCASSVGDSYTEAFFGQGTRLTVV.

About this clone: A junction end diverges from the germline sequence, so it may reflect a read error. The chain carries TRBV7-7 and TRBJ2-5; 14 bases map to TRBD2. This CDR3 has 15 amino acids. Germline V gives CDR1 SSHAT, CDR2 FNYEAQ (reference sequence). DNA of the CDR3: TGTGCTAGCAGCTTAGGACTAGCGGGGGGAGAGACCCAGTACTTC. Protein sequence: CASSLGLAGGETQYF.

The chain employs TRBV19 and TRBJ1-1; 11 nucleotides agree with TRBD1. This CDR3 comprises 13 residues. Germline V gene data show CDR1 as LNHDA and CDR2 as SQIVND (reference sequence). V dropped 8 bases and J dropped 12; count of bases not matched to a gene: 11. CDR3 sequence reads: CASFAGTGGRPFF. The CDR3 DNA sequence: TGTGCCAGTTTCGCTGGGACAGGGGGACGGCCTTTCTTT.

This sequence joins TRBV6-2 or TRBV6-3 and TRBJ2-1; 8 bases map to TRBD1. Germline V gene data show CDR1 as MNHEY and CDR2 as SVGEGT. Trimming cost V 5 bases and J 4 bases; bases outside gene matches: 4. The CDR3 spans 14 residues. CDR3 loop: CASSRQGHYNEQFF. The CDR3 coding sequence is TGTGCCAGCAGTCGACAGGGGCATTACAATGAGCAGTTCTTC.

This sequence joins TRBV11-2 and TRBJ2-7, with 7 bases matching TRBD1. CDR3 length: 16 residues. Germline V CDR1 and CDR2: SGHAT, FQNNGV. V was clipped by 2 bases and J by 2 bases; unmatched bases: 9. CDR3 region: CASSLWYRDRPYEQYF. In DNA, the CDR3 is TGTGCCAGCAGCTTATGGTACCGGGACAGACCCTACGAGCAGTACTTC.

The chain joins TRBV7-8 to TRBJ1-6, with TRBD1 identical over 7 bases. Germline lookup yields CDR1 SGHVS and CDR2 FQNEAQ. Trimming removed 4 bases from V and 8 bases from J; junction bases left unmatched: 8. This CDR3 spans 15 amino acids. In nucleotides, the CDR3 is TGTGCCAGCAGCTCCGTGACAGGGTCTGATTCACCCCTCCACTTT. Translation: CASSSVTGSDSPLHF.

This clone was seen just once. V usage is TRBV23-1 and J usage is TRBJ1-2; 7 positions match TRBD1. TRBV23-1 belongs to the ORF category, with a function that is uncertain. The V segment lost 0 bases and the J segment 7 bases; nucleotides outside the gene matches: 17. This CDR3 spans 18 amino acids. This CDR3 is CASSQSIAGGIFDVGYTF. The DNA of the CDR3 is TGCGCCAGCAGTCAATCGATCGCAGGGGGTATATTTGACGTTGGCTACACCTTC.

The rearrangement links TRBV28 to TRBJ1-1, with D tentatively TRBD1 (6 bases). V lost 9 bases, J lost 5 bases, and 16 bases lay in between. The germline V gene encodes CDR1 MDHEN and CDR2 SYDVKM. The length of the CDR3 is 13 residues. The chain's CDR3 is CASGRGARTEAFF. CDR3 sequence (DNA): TGTGCCAGTGGTCGGGGGGCGCGGACTGAAGCTTTCTTT.

The chain carries TRBV10-3 and TRBJ2-2; 14 bases are a match to TRBD2. This CDR3 has 17 residues. The trim removed 7 bases at V and 0 bases at J, leaving 4 bases unmatched. Germline values: CDR1 ENHRY, CDR2 SYGVKD. The CDR3 nucleotides are TGTGCCATCACCGCGGGACTAGCGGGGGCGAACACCGGGGAGCTGTTTTTT. Translating it yields CAITAGLAGANTGELFF.

The chain uses TRBV7-2 and TRBJ2-6, with TRBD1 identical over 7 bases. V was pared by 5 bases and J by 15 bases, with 10 bases of the junction left unmatched. The CDR3 totals 13 residues. Germline V gene data show CDR1 as SGHTA and CDR2 as FQGNSA. The CDR3 coding sequence is TGTGCCAGCAGCCGAGGTCGACAGGGCGGCCTGACTTTC. Its protein product is CASSRGRQGGLTF. Full variable domain (rest looked up from reference TRBV7-2 and TRBJ2-6): GAGVSQSPSNKVTEKGKDVELRCDPISGHTALYWYRQSLGQGLEFLIYFQGNSAPDKSGLPSDRFSAERTGGSVSTLTIQRTQQEDSAVYLCASSRGRQGGLTFGAGSRLTVL.

The genes are TRBV28 and TRBJ1-1; 9 bases align to TRBD1. The CDR3 spans 15 residues. Trimming removed 4 bases from V and 4 bases from J; junction bases left unmatched: 7. Germline CDR1 MDHEN, CDR2 SYDVKM. CDR3 region: CASSSSGTGFTEAFF. DNA of the CDR3: TGTGCCAGCAGTTCTTCCGGGACAGGGTTCACTGAAGCTTTCTTT.

The chain links TRBV28 to TRBJ2-7; TRBD1 aligns across 8 bases. The germline V gene has CDR1 MDHEN and CDR2 SYDVKM. The V and J ends lost 3 bases and 2 bases, in that order; junction bases with no gene match: 6. The CDR3 sequence is 15 residues long. The CDR3 protein is CASSFFGQGTYEQYF. The CDR3 coding sequence is TGTGCCAGCAGTTTTTTCGGACAGGGTACCTACGAGCAGTACTTC.

This clone came up a few times. The rearrangement links TRBV27 to TRBJ2-1; D not certain. There are 12 residues in the CDR3. Trimming cost V 5 bases and J 4 bases, with 6 bases left between them. CDR1 and CDR2 (germline): MNHEY, SMNVEV (reference sequence). CDR3 coding DNA: TGTGCCAGCAGTCCAGATTACAATGAGCAGTTCTTC. Translating gives CASSPDYNEQFF.

This clone appeared once. The chain joins TRBV6-5 to TRBJ1-2; TRBD1 agrees at 9 bases. The CDR3 totals 15 residues. The V gene end was trimmed by 7 bases and the J gene end by 7 bases; junction bases not matched to a gene: 13. The germline CDR1 and CDR2 sequences are MNHEY and SVGAGI. CDR3 sequence reads: CASTESPLTGGGYTF. Here the CDR3 DNA reads TGTGCCAGCACCGAAAGTCCTTTGACAGGGGGTGGCTACACCTTC.

This clone appeared once. The rearrangement joins TRBV15 to TRBJ2-5; possible D gene TRBD1, 7 bases. The V and J ends lost 0 bases and 5 bases respectively, with 16 bases between them. The germline V gene encodes CDR1 LNHNV and CDR2 YYDKDF (reference sequence). This CDR3 has 16 amino acids. CDR3 in DNA: TGTGCCACCAGCAGAGACGTTGGACTACAGGGGGAGACCCAGTACTTC. Translation gives CATSRDVGLQGETQYF.

V and J are TRBV18 and TRBJ1-5; 9 nucleotides line up with TRBD1. Looked up from germline, CDR1 is KGHSH and CDR2 is LQKENI. The CDR3 covers 15 residues. V lost 3 bases, J lost 7 bases, and 7 bases stayed unmatched. CDR3 residues: CASSPLQGAGQPQHF. In DNA, the CDR3 is TGTGCCAGCTCACCGTTACAGGGGGCAGGCCAGCCCCAGCATTTT.